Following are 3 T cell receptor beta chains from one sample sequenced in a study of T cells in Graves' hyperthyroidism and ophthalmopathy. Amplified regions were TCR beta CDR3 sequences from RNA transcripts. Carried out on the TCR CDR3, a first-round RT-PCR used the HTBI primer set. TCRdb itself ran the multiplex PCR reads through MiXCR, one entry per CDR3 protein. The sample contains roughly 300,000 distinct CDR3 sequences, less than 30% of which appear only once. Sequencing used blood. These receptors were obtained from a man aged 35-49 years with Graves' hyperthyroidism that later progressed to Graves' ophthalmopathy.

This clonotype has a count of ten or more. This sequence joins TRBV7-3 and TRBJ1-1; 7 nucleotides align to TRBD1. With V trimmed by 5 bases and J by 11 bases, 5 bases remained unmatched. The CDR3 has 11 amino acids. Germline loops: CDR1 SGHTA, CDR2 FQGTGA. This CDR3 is CASSDGQEAFF. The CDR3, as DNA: TGTGCCAGCAGCGACGGACAGGAGGCTTTCTTT.

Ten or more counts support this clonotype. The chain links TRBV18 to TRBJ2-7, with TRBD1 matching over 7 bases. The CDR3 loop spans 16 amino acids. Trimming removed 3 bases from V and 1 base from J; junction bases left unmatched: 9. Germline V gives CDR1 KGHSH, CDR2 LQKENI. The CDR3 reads CASSPFSQGLSYEQYF. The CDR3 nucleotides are TGTGCCAGCTCACCCTTTTCACAGGGGTTATCCTACGAGCAGTACTTC.

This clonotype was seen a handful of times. CDR3 coding DNA: TGTGCCAGCAGTTTAGCGGTAGGACAAATAAACATTCAGTACTTC. This sequence encodes CASSLAVGQINIQYF. V is TRBV12-3 or TRBV12-4 and J is TRBJ2-4; a weak D match, TRBD1 (5 bases). CDR3 length equals 15 residues. Between the trimmed V and J ends, which lost 0 bases and 6 bases, there was a span of 12 bases.